A selection of T cell receptor beta chains follows, all from one sample in a study of cytotoxic CD8 clonotypes in ibrutinib-treated CLL. Assay: immunoSEQ multiplex PCR; the TCRdb copy retains only in-frame clones and omits some. The sample records 35,000 to 55,000 clones, roughly 76% being singletons. This specimen consisted of PBMCs, obtained after 12 months of ibrutinib treatment. All receptors derive from a human donor with chronic lymphocytic leukemia. The CDR3 runs from the conserved cysteine through the conserved F or W. D genes are given only for firm matches. Some rows have no size entry. The others give once, few or many, or a class for an expanded clone.

v_call	j_call	d_call	clone_size	cdr3_nt	cdr3_aa
TRBV4-1	TRBJ1-2	-	few	TGCGCCAGCAGCCAAGCCTCCGGGGAGCACTATGGCTACACCTTC	CASSQASGEHYGYTF
TRBV5-1	TRBJ2-2	TRBD1	-	TGCGCCAGCAGCCCTCAGACAGGGACGAACACCGGGGAGCTGTTTTTT	CASSPQTGTNTGELFF
TRBV7-8	TRBJ2-7	TRBD1	few	TGTGCCAGCAGCCAAGGGACAGCCTGGGAGCAGTACTTC	CASSQGTAWEQYF
TRBV5-1	TRBJ2-1	TRBD1	-	TGCGCCAGCAGCCTTGGACAGGGGAGCGATGAGCAGTTCTTC	CASSLGQGSDEQFF
TRBV7-2	TRBJ2-7	-	-	TGTGCCAGCAGCTTAGACCCGTCGAGCTACGAGCAGTACTTC	CASSLDPSSYEQYF
TRBV5-4	TRBJ1-5	TRBD1	-	TGTGCCAGCAGCCGGACAGGGTCCAATCAGCCCCAGCATTTT	CASSRTGSNQPQHF
TRBV10-3	TRBJ2-1	TRBD1	-	TGTGCCATCAGTGAGTCGGACAGGGGGGTTCTTCCTGAGCAGTTCTTC	CAISESDRGVLPEQFF
TRBV30	TRBJ2-3	TRBD2	few	TGTGCCTGGAGCGGACTAGCGGGGGGCACAGATACGCAGTATTTT	CAWSGLAGGTDTQYF
TRBV9	TRBJ1-3	-	-	TGTGCCAGCAGTAACTTACGTGGCTCTGGAAACACCATATATTTT	CASSNLRGSGNTIYF
TRBV6-7	TRBJ2-3	TRBD2	-	TGTGCCACCGTGGGGGGGACTAGCGGCCACGCGATCACAGATACGCAGTATTTT	CATVGGTSGHAITDTQYF